Here is one TCR beta chain with its context. Its antigen is unknown. The same CDR3 arises from other DNA sequences in this sample as well. This sample is drawn from a study of cytomegalovirus exposure and HLA in healthy donors. Background on the study: Among the 300 to 400 donors who were genotyped, approximately 83% fell in the genetic ancestry cluster that is associated with self-reported Caucasian donors.

General study findings and limits: Roughly even sequencing depth across donors was the assumption behind the presence/absence analyses. In a later analysis, HLA-C alleles had the fewest associated TCRs, DRB1 alleles the most.

The PCR ran on 60 Vbeta and 13 Jbeta primers. Sequenced by immunoSEQ multiplex PCR; TCRdb stores in-frame clones only, minus some. The repertoire holds about 90,000 clones, with 62% as singletons. Sequencing was carried out using PBMCs. The TCR was taken from a woman aged 25 to 45 in good health and CMV-seropositive.

The CDR3 here is CSARDRETQYF. In nucleotides, the CDR3 is TGCAGTGCTAGAGATCGGGAGACCCAGTACTTC. The chain links TRBV20-1 to TRBJ2-5; D uncertain. The CDR3 has 11 amino acids. The V gene's germline CDR1 is DFQATT and CDR2 SNEGSKA (reference sequence). The V end was cut by 0 bases, the J end by 5 bases, with 4 bases between.